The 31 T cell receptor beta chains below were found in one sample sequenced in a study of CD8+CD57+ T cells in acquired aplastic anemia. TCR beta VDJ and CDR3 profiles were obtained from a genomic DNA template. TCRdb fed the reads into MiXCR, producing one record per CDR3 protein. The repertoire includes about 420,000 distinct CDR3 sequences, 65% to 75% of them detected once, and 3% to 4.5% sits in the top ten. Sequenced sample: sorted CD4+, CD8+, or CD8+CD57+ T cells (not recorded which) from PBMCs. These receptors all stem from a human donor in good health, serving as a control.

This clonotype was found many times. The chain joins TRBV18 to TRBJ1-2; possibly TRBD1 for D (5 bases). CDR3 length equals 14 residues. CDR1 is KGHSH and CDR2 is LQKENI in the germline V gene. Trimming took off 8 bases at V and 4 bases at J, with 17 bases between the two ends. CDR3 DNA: TGTGCCAGCACGCCGTTACAGGACACCTATGGCTACACCTTC. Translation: CASTPLQDTYGYTF. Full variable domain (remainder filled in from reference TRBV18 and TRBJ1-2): NAGVMQNPRHLVRRRGQEARLRCSPMKGHSHVYWYRQLPEEGLKFMVYLQKENIIDESGMPKERFSAEFPKEGPSILRIQQVVRGDSAAYFCASTPLQDTYGYTFGSGTRLTVV.

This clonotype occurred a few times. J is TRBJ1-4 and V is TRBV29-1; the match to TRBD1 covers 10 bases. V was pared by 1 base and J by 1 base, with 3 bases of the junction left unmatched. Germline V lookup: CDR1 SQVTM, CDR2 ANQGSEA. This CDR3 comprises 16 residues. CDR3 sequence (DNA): TGCAGCGTTGAAGGGACAGGGGGGCTAACTAATGAAAAACTGTTTTTT. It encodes CSVEGTGGLTNEKLFF.

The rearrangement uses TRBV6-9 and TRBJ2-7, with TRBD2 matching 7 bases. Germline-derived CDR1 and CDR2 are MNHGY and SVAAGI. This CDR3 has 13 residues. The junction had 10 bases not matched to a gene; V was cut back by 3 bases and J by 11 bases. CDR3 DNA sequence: TGTGCCAGCAGTTACGGGGGGACCTGCGGGAAGTACGTC. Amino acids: CASSYGGTCGKYV.

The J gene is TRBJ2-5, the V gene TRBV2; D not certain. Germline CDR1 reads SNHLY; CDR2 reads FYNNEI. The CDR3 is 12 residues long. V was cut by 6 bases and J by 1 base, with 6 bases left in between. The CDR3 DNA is TGTGCCAGCAGGGTTGTCCAAGAGACCCAGTACTTC. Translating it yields CASRVVQETQYF. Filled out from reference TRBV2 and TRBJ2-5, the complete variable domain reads EPEVTQTPSHQVTQMGQEVILRCVPISNHLYFYWYRQILGQKVEFLVSFYNNEISEKSEIFDDQFSVERPDGSNFTLKIRSTKLEDSAMYFCASRVVQETQYFGPGTRLLVL.

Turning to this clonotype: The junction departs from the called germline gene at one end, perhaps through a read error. The CDR3 sequence is CASSLARESSGNTF. Here the CDR3 DNA reads TGTGCCAGCAGCTTAGCGCGGGAGAGCTCTGGAAACACCTTC. V is TRBV7-2 and J is TRBJ2-7; TRBD2 aligns across 7 bases. CDR3 size: 14 residues. Germline V gene data show CDR1 as SGHTA and CDR2 as FQGNSA.

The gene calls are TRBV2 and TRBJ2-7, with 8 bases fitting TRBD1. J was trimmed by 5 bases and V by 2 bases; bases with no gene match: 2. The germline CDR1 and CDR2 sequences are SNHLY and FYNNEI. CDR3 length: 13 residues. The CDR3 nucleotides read TGTGCCAGCAGTGAACAGGGGGCGAACGAGCAGTACTTC. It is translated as CASSEQGANEQYF.

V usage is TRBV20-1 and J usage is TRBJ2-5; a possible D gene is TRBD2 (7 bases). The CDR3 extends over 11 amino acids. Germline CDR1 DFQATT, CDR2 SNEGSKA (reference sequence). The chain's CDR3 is CSVAGEGAQYF. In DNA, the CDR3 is TGCAGCGTTGCGGGAGAGGGGGCCCAGTACTTC.

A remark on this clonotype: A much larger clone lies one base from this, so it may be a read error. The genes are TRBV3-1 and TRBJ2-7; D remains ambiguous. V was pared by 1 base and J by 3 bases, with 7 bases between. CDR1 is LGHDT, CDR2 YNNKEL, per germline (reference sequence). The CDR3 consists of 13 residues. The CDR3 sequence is CASSQVGDYEQYF. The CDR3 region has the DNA TGTGCCAGCAGCCAAGTTGGCGACTACGAGCAGTACTTC.

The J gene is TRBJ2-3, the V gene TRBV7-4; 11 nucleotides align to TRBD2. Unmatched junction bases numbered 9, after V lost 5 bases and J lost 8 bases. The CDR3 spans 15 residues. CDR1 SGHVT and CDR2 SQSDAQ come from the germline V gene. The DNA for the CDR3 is TGTGCCAGCAGCGCGGGCCTAGCGGGGGGATCTACGCAGTATTTT. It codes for CASSAGLAGGSTQYF.

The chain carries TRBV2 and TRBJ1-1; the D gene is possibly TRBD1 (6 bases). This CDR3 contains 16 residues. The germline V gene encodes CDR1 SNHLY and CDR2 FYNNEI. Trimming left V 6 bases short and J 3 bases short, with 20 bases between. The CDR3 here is CASSEGGTWEDTEAFF. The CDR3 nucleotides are TGTGCCAGCAGCGAGGGGGGGACTTGGGAGGACACTGAAGCTTTCTTT.

The CDR3 region has the DNA TGTGCCAGCAGCGTAGACTGGAGGGGACCCATGAACACTGAAGCTTTCTTT. The encoded protein is CASSVDWRGPMNTEAFF. The chain recombines TRBV7-2 with TRBJ1-1; TRBD1 is a possible D gene (5 bases). V lost 5 bases, J lost 0 bases, and 19 bases lay in between. The CDR3 has 17 amino acids. CDR1 SGHTA and CDR2 FQGNSA come from the germline V gene.

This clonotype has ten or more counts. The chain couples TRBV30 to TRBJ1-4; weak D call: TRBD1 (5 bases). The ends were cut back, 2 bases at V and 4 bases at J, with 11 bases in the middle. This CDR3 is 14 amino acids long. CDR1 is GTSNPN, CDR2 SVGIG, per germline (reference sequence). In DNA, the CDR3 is TGTGCCTGGAGTAAGACAGCCGTTAATGAAAAACTGTTTTTT. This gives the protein CAWSKTAVNEKLFF. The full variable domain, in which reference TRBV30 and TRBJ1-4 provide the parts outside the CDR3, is SQTIHQWPATLVQPVGSPLSLECTVEGTSNPNLYWYRQAAGRGLQLLFYSVGIGQISSEVPQNLSASRPQDRQFILSSKKLLLSDSGFYLCAWSKTAVNEKLFFGSGTQLSVL.

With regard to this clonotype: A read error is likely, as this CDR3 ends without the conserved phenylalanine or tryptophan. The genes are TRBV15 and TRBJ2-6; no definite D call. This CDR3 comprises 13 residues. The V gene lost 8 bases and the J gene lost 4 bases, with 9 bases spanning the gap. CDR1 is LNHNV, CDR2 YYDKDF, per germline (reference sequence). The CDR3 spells CATGIVGANVLTC. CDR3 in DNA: TGTGCCACCGGGATAGTGGGGGCCAACGTCCTGACTTGC.

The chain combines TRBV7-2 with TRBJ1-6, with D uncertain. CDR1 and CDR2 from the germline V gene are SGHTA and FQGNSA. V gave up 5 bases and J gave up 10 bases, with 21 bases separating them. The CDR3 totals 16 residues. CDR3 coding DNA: TGTGCCAGCAGCCCTATTCTTCCGACGGGGTCCTCACCCCTCCACTTT. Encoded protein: CASSPILPTGSSPLHF. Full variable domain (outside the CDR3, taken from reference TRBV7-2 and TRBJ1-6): GAGVSQSPSNKVTEKGKDVELRCDPISGHTALYWYRQSLGQGLEFLIYFQGNSAPDKSGLPSDRFSAERTGGSVSTLTIQRTQQEDSAVYLCASSPILPTGSSPLHFGNGTRLTVT.

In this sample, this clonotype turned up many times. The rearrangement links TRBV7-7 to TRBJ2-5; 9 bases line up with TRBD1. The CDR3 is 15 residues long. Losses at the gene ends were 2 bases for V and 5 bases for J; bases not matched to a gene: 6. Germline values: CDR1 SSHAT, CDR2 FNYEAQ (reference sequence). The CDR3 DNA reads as TGTGCCAGCAGCTTATGGACAGGGGAACGGGAGACCCAGTACTTC. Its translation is CASSLWTGERETQYF.

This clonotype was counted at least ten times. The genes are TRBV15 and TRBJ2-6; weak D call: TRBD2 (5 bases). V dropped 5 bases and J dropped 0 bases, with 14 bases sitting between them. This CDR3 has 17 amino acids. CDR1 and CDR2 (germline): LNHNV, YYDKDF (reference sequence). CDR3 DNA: TGTGCCACCAGCGCCGGGCGGAGGAGCTCTGGGGCCAACGTCCTGACTTTC. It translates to CATSAGRRSSGANVLTF.

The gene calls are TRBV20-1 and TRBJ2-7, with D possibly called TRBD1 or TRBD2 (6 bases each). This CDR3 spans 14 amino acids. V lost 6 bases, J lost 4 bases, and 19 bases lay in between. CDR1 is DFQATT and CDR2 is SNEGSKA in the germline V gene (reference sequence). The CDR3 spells CSAQRRTGRYEQYF. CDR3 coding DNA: TGCAGTGCACAGAGAAGAACAGGGAGGTACGAGCAGTACTTC.

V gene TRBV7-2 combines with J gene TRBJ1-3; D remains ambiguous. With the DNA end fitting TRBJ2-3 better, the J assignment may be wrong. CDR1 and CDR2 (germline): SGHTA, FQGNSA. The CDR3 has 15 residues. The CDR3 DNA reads TGTGCCAGCAGCTTAGGCGCGTTAGATCCATACACGCAGTATTTT. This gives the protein CASSLGALDPYTQYF.

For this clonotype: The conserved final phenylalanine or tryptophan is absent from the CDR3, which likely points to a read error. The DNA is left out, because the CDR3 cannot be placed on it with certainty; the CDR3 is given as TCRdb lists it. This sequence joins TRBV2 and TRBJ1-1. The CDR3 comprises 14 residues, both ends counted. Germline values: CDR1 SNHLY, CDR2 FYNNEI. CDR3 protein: CASSLVGNTIYFGD.

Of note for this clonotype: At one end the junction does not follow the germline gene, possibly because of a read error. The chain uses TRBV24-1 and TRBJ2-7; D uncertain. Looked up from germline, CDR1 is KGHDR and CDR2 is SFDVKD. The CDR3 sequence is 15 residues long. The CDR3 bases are TGTGCCACCAGTGATTTAACACGGATGGCCTACGGGCAGTACTTC. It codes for CATSDLTRMAYGQYF.

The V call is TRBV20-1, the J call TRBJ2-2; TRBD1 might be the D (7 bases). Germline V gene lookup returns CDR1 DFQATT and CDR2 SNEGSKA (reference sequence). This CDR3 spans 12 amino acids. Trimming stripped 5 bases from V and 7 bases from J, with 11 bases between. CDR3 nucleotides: TGCAGTGCTTCCCAGGGGGGCGGGGAGCTGTTTTTT. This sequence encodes CSASQGGGELFF.

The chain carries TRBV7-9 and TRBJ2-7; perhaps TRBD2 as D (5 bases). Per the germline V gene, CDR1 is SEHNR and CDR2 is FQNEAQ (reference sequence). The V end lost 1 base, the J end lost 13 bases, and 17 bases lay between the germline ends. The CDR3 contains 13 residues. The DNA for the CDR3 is TGTGCCAGCAGCTTAGACAGCCAAGACTACACCTACGTC. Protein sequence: CASSLDSQDYTYV.

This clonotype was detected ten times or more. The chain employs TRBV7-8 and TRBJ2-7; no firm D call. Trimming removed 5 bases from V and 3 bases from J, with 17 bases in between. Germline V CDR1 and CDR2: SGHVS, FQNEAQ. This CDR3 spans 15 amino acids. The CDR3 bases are TGTGCCAGCAGCGCCTTGACTGGAGTAAACTACGAGCAGTACTTC. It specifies CASSALTGVNYEQYF.

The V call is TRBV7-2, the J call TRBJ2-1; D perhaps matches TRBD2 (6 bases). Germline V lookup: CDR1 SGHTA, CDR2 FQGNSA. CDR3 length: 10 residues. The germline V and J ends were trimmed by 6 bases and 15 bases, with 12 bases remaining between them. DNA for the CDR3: TGTGCCAGCAGAGCGGGTGGGCGGTTCTTC. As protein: CASRAGGRFF.

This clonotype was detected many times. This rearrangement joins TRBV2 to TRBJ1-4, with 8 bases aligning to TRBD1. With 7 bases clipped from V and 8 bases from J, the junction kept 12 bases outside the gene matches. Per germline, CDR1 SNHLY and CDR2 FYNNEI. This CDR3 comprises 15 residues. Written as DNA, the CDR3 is TGTGCCAGCACCTATAACCGGGACAGGTACGAAAAACTGTTTTTT. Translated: CASTYNRDRYEKLFF.

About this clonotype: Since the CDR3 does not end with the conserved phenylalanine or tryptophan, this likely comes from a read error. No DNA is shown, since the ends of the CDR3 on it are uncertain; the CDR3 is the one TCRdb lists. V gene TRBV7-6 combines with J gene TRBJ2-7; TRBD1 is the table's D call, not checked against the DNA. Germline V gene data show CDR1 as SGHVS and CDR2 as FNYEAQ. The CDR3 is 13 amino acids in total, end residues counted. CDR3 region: CASSLAGGGANEK.

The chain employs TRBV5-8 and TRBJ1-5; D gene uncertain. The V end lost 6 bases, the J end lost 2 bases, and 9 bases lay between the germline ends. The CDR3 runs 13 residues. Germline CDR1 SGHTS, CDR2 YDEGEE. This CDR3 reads CASNLNGNQPQHF. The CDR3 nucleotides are TGTGCCAGCAACCTTAACGGCAATCAGCCCCAGCATTTT.

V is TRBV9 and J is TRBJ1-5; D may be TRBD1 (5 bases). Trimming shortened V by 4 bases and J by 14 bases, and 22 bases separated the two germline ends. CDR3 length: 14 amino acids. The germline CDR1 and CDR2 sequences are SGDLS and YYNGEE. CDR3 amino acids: CASSSHGGLNYEHF. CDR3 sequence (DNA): TGTGCCAGCAGCTCCCACGGGGGTCTGAACTACGAGCATTTT.

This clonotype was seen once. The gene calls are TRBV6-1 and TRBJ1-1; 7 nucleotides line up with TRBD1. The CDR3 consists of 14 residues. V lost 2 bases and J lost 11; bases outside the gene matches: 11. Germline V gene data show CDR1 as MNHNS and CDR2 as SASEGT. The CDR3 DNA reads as TGTGCCAGCAGTGAACTAGGGGGCGGTATTTCGGCTTTCTTT. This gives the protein CASSELGGGISAFF.

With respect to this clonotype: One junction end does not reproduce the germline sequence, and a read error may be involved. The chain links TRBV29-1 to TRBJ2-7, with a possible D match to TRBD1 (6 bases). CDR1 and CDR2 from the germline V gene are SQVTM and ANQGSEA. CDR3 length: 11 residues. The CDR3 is CSVDQGTEQHF. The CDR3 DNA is TGCAGCGTCGACCAGGGGACCGAGCAGCACTTC.

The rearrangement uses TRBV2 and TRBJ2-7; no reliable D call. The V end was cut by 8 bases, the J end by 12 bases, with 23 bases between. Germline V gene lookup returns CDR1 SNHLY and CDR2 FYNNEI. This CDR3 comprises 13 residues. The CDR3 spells CASGRHCRTEAYF. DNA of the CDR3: TGTGCCAGCGGACGGCACTGCAGGACCGAGGCGTACTTC.